Sequencing of this T cell receptor beta chain was carried out in a study of OX40 agonist ivuxolimab in advanced cancers. Concerning the study at large: Ivuxolimab was an agonistic, fully human IgG2 monoclonal antibody directed against OX40 (CD134), a costimulatory receptor. Intravenous ivuxolimab was administered to patients every 2 weeks at six dose levels: 0.01, 0.1, 0.3, 1.5, 3 and 10 mg/kg. The purpose of peripheral TCRbeta sequencing was to test whether ivuxolimab changed TCR sequence diversity and led to clonal T-cell expansion. In the dose-escalation cohort, around four fifths of patients were male, and the mean age was around 60 years with a range of roughly 20 to 80. Partial responses occurred in three dose-escalation patients, of whom one had hepatocellular carcinoma and two had cutaneous melanoma. Prior anti-PD-1, anti-PD-L1 or anti-CTLA-4 therapy was permitted, and approximately 42% of dose-escalation patients had received checkpoint inhibitors. The paper covers the monotherapy dose-escalation part of the phase I ivuxolimab trial, which included N ≈ 50 patients. Of the approximately 50 dose-escalation patients, hepatocellular carcinoma was present in around 19, melanoma in some 15, renal cell carcinoma in 9 and head and neck cancer in 9.

The trial excluded patients who had a history of autoimmune disease or were on systemic immunosuppression. Peripheral blood for TCR sequencing was collected from all dose cohorts at baseline, on cycle 4 day 1, and on cycle 7 day 1. The samples were taken from a phase I, first-in-human, multicenter, open-label dose-escalation trial of ivuxolimab. Adults with locally advanced or metastatic melanoma, renal cell, hepatocellular, or head and neck squamous cell carcinoma were enrolled in the trial. Before TCR sequencing, CD4+ and CD8+ T cells were separately sorted from peripheral blood. Concerning this clone: Its cognate antigen has yet to be identified. No clone much larger than this one lies a single base away; base qualities are absent.

For CDR1 and CDR2, the germline V gene (reference sequence) lists SGHNT and YYREEE. Trimming takes 4 bases from V and 3 bases from J, and the germline ends sit 20 bases apart. The CDR3 spans 17 residues, from the cysteine through the phenylalanine. The CDR3 DNA has 51 bases and is translated from base 1. To sequence the TCRbeta CDR3 region, genomic DNA was isolated from the sorted cells. The immunoSEQ Assay was used to sequence the TCRbeta CDR3 regions. The immuneACCESS repertoire file appears here via TCRdb, limited to in-frame rearrangements. These files lack a portion of the clones; in checked studies, under half of the deficit traces to unresolved V genes, and the cause of the others is not known. This sample gives under 40,000 clones in total; about 80% of them show up just once. Approximately 9.8% of the sample is held by the ten biggest clonotypes. Broad study findings and their caveats: Low levels of normalized T-cell clonal expansion were also seen in some patients who did not respond. At doses from 0.1 to 3.0 mg/kg, clonal expansion was seen in both CD4+ and CD8+ blood T cells between baseline and week 6. In the 0.1-3.0 mg/kg groups, partial responders were among the patients with the lowest normalized peripheral clonal expansion, particularly in CD8+ T cells. The antigen specificity of the peripheral T cells that underwent clonal expansion was not determined. On average, CD8+ T cells showed more expanded clones than CD4+ T cells after ivuxolimab.

Source: CD4+ or CD8+ T cells sorted from blood, taken in a trial of the OX40 agonist ivuxolimab. The chain was built from TRBV5-4 and TRBJ2-4, with the D segment possibly TRBD1 or TRBD2, each aligning over 5 bases. This clonotype originated in an adult with an advanced solid tumor such as melanoma, head and neck, liver or kidney cancer. The nucleotide sequence is TGTGCCAGCAGCCCTCCCACCGGGACCCTAGGCAAAAACATTCAGTACTTC. Translated, this gives CASSPPTGTLGKNIQYF. The CDR3, completed at both ends by the reference TRBV5-4 and TRBJ2-4 genes, gives the full variable domain ETGVTQSPTHLIKTRGQQVTLRCSSQSGHNTVSWYQQALGQGPQFIFQYYREEENGRGNFPPRFSGLQFPNYSSELNVNALELDDSALYLCASSPPTGTLGKNIQYFGAGTRLSVL.